The 28 T cell receptor beta chains below all came from one sample that was sequenced in a study of T cell responses to AZD1222 COVID-19 vaccine. Profiled with immunoSEQ multiplex PCR; TCRdb holds only in-frame clones, not every one. This sample has tens of thousands of clones; about 85% occur once, and the top ten carry about 12%. The material was peripheral blood, obtained on day 0 of AZD1222 vaccination. Receptor source: an adult in good health.

The count of this clone is one. J is TRBJ1-1 and V is TRBV28; D might be TRBD1 (5 bases). Trimming shortened V by 8 bases and J by 1 base, and 11 bases separated the two germline ends. This CDR3 region has 13 residues. Germline CDR1 reads MDHEN; CDR2 reads SYDVKM. As DNA, the CDR3 is TGTGCCAGCGAAGGACAACCGAACACTGAAGCTTTCTTT. This encodes CASEGQPNTEAFF.

The count of this clone is one. The genes are TRBV5-1 and TRBJ1-1, with D hard to call. In germline, CDR1 is SGHRS, CDR2 YFSETQ. The CDR3 is 13 residues long. Trimming removed 1 base at V and 0 bases at J, with 4 bases between. DNA of the CDR3: TGCGCCAGCAGCTTGTTGCTGAACACTGAAGCTTTCTTT. This translates into CASSLLLNTEAFF.

The chain joins TRBV11-2 to TRBJ1-1; D is perhaps TRBD1 (6 bases). Germline assignment: CDR1 SGHAT and CDR2 FQNNGV. V lost 1 base, J lost 5 bases, and 11 bases lay in between. CDR3 size: 14 residues. The CDR3 DNA follows: TGTGCCAGCAGCTTAGGGGGGCCCCGGACTGAAGCTTTCTTT. Translated, it gives CASSLGGPRTEAFF.

The chain employs TRBV12-3 or TRBV12-4 and TRBJ2-7; TRBD1 matches at 7 bases. Trimming cost V 7 bases and J 4 bases; bases outside gene matches: 4. This CDR3 is 12 amino acids long. CDR3 loop: CASTSQGYEQYF. CDR3 nucleotide sequence: TGTGCCAGCACCTCACAGGGGTACGAGCAGTACTTC.

The chain has TRBV29-1 and TRBJ2-3, with D tentatively TRBD2 (6 bases). CDR1 SQVTM and CDR2 ANQGSEA come from the germline V gene. V dropped 2 bases and J dropped 11 bases, with 14 bases sitting between them. The CDR3 runs to 12 residues. The CDR3 nucleotides read TGCAGCGTTGAACCATTGACTAGTGTGCAGTATTTT. It yields the protein CSVEPLTSVQYF.

The rearrangement uses TRBV6-5 and TRBJ1-4, with D tentatively TRBD1 (6 bases). With 10 bases removed from V and 8 bases from J, the gap between germline ends came to 17 bases. The CDR3 loop spans 13 amino acids. The germline V gene encodes CDR1 MNHEY and CDR2 SVGAGI. The CDR3 loop is CATAGHRTEKLFF. DNA of the CDR3: TGTGCCACCGCGGGACACAGGACAGAAAAACTGTTTTTT.

V is TRBV20-1 and J is TRBJ1-6, with TRBD1 as a possible D gene (5 bases). V was trimmed by 3 bases and J by 6 bases, leaving 21 bases between them. CDR1 and CDR2 (germline): DFQATT, SNEGSKA (reference sequence). The CDR3 contains 17 residues. CDR3 sequence: CSASLTSGVGPNSPLHF. CDR3 sequence (DNA): TGCAGTGCTAGTCTAACAAGCGGCGTGGGACCTAATTCACCCCTCCACTTT.

The J gene is TRBJ2-7, the V gene TRBV30; unclear D gene. In germline, CDR1 is GTSNPN, CDR2 SVGIG (reference sequence). V was shortened by 2 bases and J by 3 bases, with 8 bases between the two germline ends. This CDR3 region has 12 residues. In DNA form, the CDR3 reads TGTGCCTGGAGTCGGAGTAACTACGAGCAGTACTTC. Translating gives CAWSRSNYEQYF.

The chain uses TRBV9 and TRBJ2-5; the match to TRBD1 covers 10 bases. The CDR3 consists of 16 residues. V dropped 0 bases and J dropped 2; count of bases not matched to a gene: 4. Germline CDR1 SGDLS, CDR2 YYNGEE. CDR3 DNA: TGTGCCAGCAGCGTAGGACAGGGGGCGCAACAAGAGACCCAGTACTTC. It specifies CASSVGQGAQQETQYF.

The chain couples TRBV15 to TRBJ2-7; D is perhaps TRBD2 (5 bases). The CDR3 consists of 17 residues. Trimming stripped 5 bases from V and 0 bases from J, with 20 bases between. Germline assignment: CDR1 LNHNV and CDR2 YYDKDF (reference sequence). The CDR3 protein is CATSLPPGIWDSYEQYF. The CDR3 DNA follows: TGTGCCACCAGCCTCCCTCCGGGGATATGGGACTCCTACGAGCAGTACTTC.

This chain joins TRBV5-4 and TRBJ2-7; 7 bases fit TRBD2. V was pared by 0 bases and J by 2 bases, with 2 bases of the junction left unmatched. The CDR3 runs 14 residues. The germline CDR1 and CDR2 sequences are SGHNT and YYREEE (reference sequence). CDR3 region: CASSLGTSAYEQYF. The CDR3 DNA reads as TGTGCCAGCAGCTTGGGTACTAGCGCCTACGAGCAGTACTTC.

This rearrangement joins TRBV7-3 to TRBJ2-3; D unclear. V gave up 0 bases and J gave up 2 bases, with 6 bases separating them. CDR3 length equals 14 residues. Germline V CDR1 and CDR2: SGHTA, FQGTGA. CDR3 residues: CASSLTGITDTQYF. The DNA for the CDR3 is TGTGCCAGCAGCTTAACAGGGATCACAGATACGCAGTATTTT.

The chain couples TRBV4-3 to TRBJ2-2; D gene ambiguous. Trimming took off 2 bases at V and 5 bases at J, with 15 bases between the two ends. Germline values: CDR1 LGHNA, CDR2 YSLEER. The CDR3 runs to 16 residues. CDR3 residues: CASSQHLGPATGELFF. The CDR3 DNA is TGCGCCAGCAGCCAACACCTCGGCCCGGCAACCGGGGAGCTGTTTTTT.

This rearrangement joins TRBV30 to TRBJ1-5; D is ambiguous. The CDR3 extends over 13 amino acids. The germline V and J ends were trimmed by 0 bases and 7 bases, with 10 bases remaining between them. From germline, CDR1 is GTSNPN and CDR2 SVGIG (reference sequence). CDR3: CAWSVIRGQPQHF. Here the CDR3 DNA reads TGTGCCTGGAGTGTAATCCGGGGACAGCCCCAGCATTTT.

The rearrangement uses TRBV4-1 and TRBJ2-5; the match to TRBD1 covers 9 bases. The germline V gene encodes CDR1 MGHRA and CDR2 YSYEKL. The CDR3 totals 17 residues. The V and J ends lost 3 bases and 3 bases, in that order; junction bases with no gene match: 11. The DNA of the CDR3 is TGCGCCAGCAGCCAGGCTTCGTATAGGACAGGGGAAGAGACCCAGTACTTC. Protein: CASSQASYRTGEETQYF.

This clone was found once. The J gene is TRBJ2-5, the V gene TRBV2; D gene ambiguous. This CDR3 is 12 amino acids long. V lost 9 bases and J 0 bases, leaving 8 bases between the germline ends. CDR1 SNHLY and CDR2 FYNNEI come from the germline V gene. DNA of the CDR3: TGTGCCAGTAAGACCGACCAAGAGACCCAGTACTTC. This codes for CASKTDQETQYF.

The chain uses TRBV7-2 and TRBJ2-3; D is unresolved. This CDR3 is 14 amino acids long. V dropped 4 bases and J dropped 4 bases, with 12 bases sitting between them. Germline CDR1 and CDR2: SGHTA and FQGNSA. The CDR3 DNA sequence: TGTGCCAGCAGCTCCCATTTTGGCGCAGATACGCAGTATTTT. Residues: CASSSHFGADTQYF. The full variable domain, in which reference TRBV7-2 and TRBJ2-3 provide the parts outside the CDR3, is GAGVSQSPSNKVTEKGKDVELRCDPISGHTALYWYRQSLGQGLEFLIYFQGNSAPDKSGLPSDRFSAERTGGSVSTLTIQRTQQEDSAVYLCASSSHFGADTQYFGPGTRLTVL.

The J gene is TRBJ1-1, the V gene TRBV19; D gene ambiguous. The CDR3 extends over 12 amino acids. Germline V gene data show CDR1 as LNHDA and CDR2 as SQIVND (reference sequence). Trimming removed 4 bases from V and 7 bases from J, with 10 bases in between. The CDR3 here is CASSSSRSEAFF. DNA of the CDR3: TGTGCCAGTAGTAGTAGTCGGAGTGAAGCTTTCTTT.

The chain carries TRBV7-9 and TRBJ2-7; 11 nucleotides agree with TRBD2. Germline V CDR1 and CDR2: SEHNR, FQNEAQ (reference sequence). CDR3 length: 17 residues. With 1 base clipped from V and 0 bases from J, the junction kept 5 bases outside the gene matches. CDR3 residues: CASSLGPSGGTSYEQYF. The CDR3 region has the DNA TGTGCCAGCAGCTTAGGGCCTAGCGGGGGGACCTCCTACGAGCAGTACTTC.

The chain is built from TRBV21-1 and TRBJ1-5. TRBV21-1 represents a pseudogene. The CDR3 is made up of 23 amino acids. The CDR3 here is CASSTNGELPAGGAKASNQPQHF. CDR3 sequence (DNA): TGTGCCAGTTCGACCAACGGGGAACTTCCTGCGGGGGGGGCGAAGGCTAGCAATCAGCCCCAGCATTTT.

This clone has a single count. The chain recombines TRBV5-4 with TRBJ2-7; 7 nucleotides align to TRBD1. The CDR3 loop spans 13 amino acids. Germline V lookup: CDR1 SGHNT, CDR2 YYREEE (reference sequence). Trimming at V came to 4 bases and at J to 4 bases, leaving 5 bases not matched to a gene. CDR3: CASSGMTGYEQYF. The DNA of the CDR3 is TGTGCCAGCAGCGGCATGACAGGGTACGAGCAGTACTTC. The whole variable domain, filled in from reference TRBV5-4 and TRBJ2-7, reads ETGVTQSPTHLIKTRGQQVTLRCSSQSGHNTVSWYQQALGQGPQFIFQYYREEENGRGNFPPRFSGLQFPNYSSELNVNALELDDSALYLCASSGMTGYEQYFGPGTRLTVT.

This rearrangement joins TRBV19 to TRBJ1-4; D perhaps matches TRBD1 (6 bases). Trimming took 4 bases from V and 2 from J, leaving 17 bases between them. Germline values: CDR1 LNHDA, CDR2 SQIVND (reference sequence). This CDR3 spans 17 amino acids. In nucleotides, the CDR3 is TGTGCCAGTAGTACCAGACAGGCCCGGGCTACTAATGAAAAACTGTTTTTT. Translation gives CASSTRQARATNEKLFF.

The CDR3 here is CASSLFGQGNTDTQYF. The CDR3 DNA follows: TGTGCCAGCAGTTTATTCGGCCAGGGGAACACAGATACGCAGTATTTT. The chain is built from TRBV28 and TRBJ2-3; a weak D match, TRBD1 (6 bases). V was clipped by 1 base and J by 2 bases, with 13 bases between them. Germline V gene data show CDR1 as MDHEN and CDR2 as SYDVKM. The CDR3 totals 16 residues. The whole variable domain, remainder taken from reference TRBV28 and TRBJ2-3, is DVKVTQSSRYLVKRTGEKVFLECVQDMDHENMFWYRQDPGLGLRLIYFSYDVKMKEKGDIPEGYSVSREKKERFSLILESASTNQTSMYLCASSLFGQGNTDTQYFGPGTRLTVL.

The chain recombines TRBV7-9 with TRBJ1-4; tentatively, D is TRBD1 (6 bases). The CDR3 spans 14 residues. Deletions cut 3 bases from V and 5 bases from J, with 10 bases between. Germline V gives CDR1 SEHNR, CDR2 FQNEAQ (reference sequence). The CDR3 coding sequence is TGTGCCAGCAGCTTCCAGGGGATAAATGAAAAACTGTTTTTT. Encoded protein: CASSFQGINEKLFF.

The chain combines TRBV28 with TRBJ1-5, with no clear D. The germline gives CDR1 MDHEN, CDR2 SYDVKM. The V gene lost 3 bases and the J gene lost 4 bases, with 7 bases spanning the gap. The CDR3 has 13 residues. The CDR3 nucleotides read TGTGCCAGCAGTTTTATAGCGAATCAGCCCCAGCATTTT. Protein sequence: CASSFIANQPQHF.

The rearrangement uses TRBV28 and TRBJ1-2; D is ambiguous. The CDR3 totals 12 residues. CDR1 and CDR2 from the germline V gene are MDHEN and SYDVKM. Trimming left V 7 bases short and J 10 bases short, with 16 bases between. The CDR3 DNA reads as TGTGCCAGCACCACATTCGTCCAGGACTACACCTTC. Translating gives CASTTFVQDYTF.

This sequence joins TRBV12-2 and TRBJ2-1; the DNA was not compared with TRBD1, the D call given in the table. TRBV12-2 constitutes a pseudogene. The CDR3 loop spans 16 amino acids. CDR3 residues: CASRFDRKSPYNEQFF. The CDR3 DNA follows: TGTGCAAGTCGCTTCGACAGAAAGAGCCCCTACAATGAGCAGTTCTTC.

This clone was detected once. The rearrangement links TRBV19 to TRBJ1-2; weak D call: TRBD1 (6 bases). From germline, CDR1 is LNHDA and CDR2 SQIVND (reference sequence). CDR3 length: 13 residues. CDR3 residues: CGTRGLANYGYTF. DNA of the CDR3: TGTGGGACCAGGGGATTAGCTAACTATGGCTACACCTTC. Complete variable domain (other parts from reference TRBV19 and TRBJ1-2): DGGITQSPKYLFRKEGQNVTLSCEQNLNHDAMYWYRQDPGQGLRLIYYSQIVNDFQKGDIAEGYSVSREKKESFPLTVTSAQKNPTAFYLCGTRGLANYGYTFGSGTRLTVV.